Listed below are T cell receptor beta chains from one sample, sequenced in a study of blood T cell repertoires in COVID-19. Profiled with immunoSEQ multiplex PCR; TCRdb holds only in-frame clones, not every one. The sample records about 130,000 clones, 86% being singletons. Sequencing input: peripheral blood. The receptors originated from a human donor in a cohort sampled during active COVID-19. CDR3s include the opening cysteine and the closing phenylalanine or tryptophan. A D gene is named only where the DNA matches it firmly. Only part of the rows carry a size: once, few, many, or a class if the clone is expanded.

>TRBJ2-1|-|TRBD2|TRBV2
CASSLLANGLAGANEQFF
TGTGCCAGCAGTCTACTAGCTAACGGACTAGCGGGAGCGAATGAGCAGTTCTTC
>TRBJ1-1|-|-|TRBV29-1
CSVAGPLEAFF
TGCAGCGTCGCAGGCCCTTTAGAAGCTTTCTTT
>TRBJ1-4|once|-|TRBV3-1/TRBV3-2
CASSPHRDEKLFF
TGTGCCAGCAGCCCCCACAGGGACGAAAAACTGTTTTTT
>TRBJ1-2|-|TRBD1|TRBV24-1
CATSERGRGYGYTF
TGTGCCACCAGTGAGAGGGGGCGCGGGTATGGCTACACCTTC
>TRBJ1-1|few|-|TRBV6-6
CASSYSGRGETEAFF
TGTGCCAGCAGTTACTCGGGGCGGGGGGAAACTGAAGCTTTCTTT
>TRBJ2-7|few|-|TRBV5-1
CASSSSYEQYF
TGCGCCAGCAGCTCATCCTACGAGCAGTACTTC
>TRBJ2-7|-|-|TRBV7-2
CASSRDSASYEQYF
TGTGCCAGCAGCCGGGACTCGGCTTCCTACGAGCAGTACTTC
>TRBJ1-6|-|-|TRBV7-2
CASSSNSPLHF
TGTGCCAGCAGCTCAAATTCACCCCTCCACTTT
>TRBJ2-3|-|-|TRBV9
CASSVEEGRADTQYF
TGTGCCAGCAGCGTAGAGGAAGGGCGGGCAGATACGCAGTATTTT
>TRBJ1-1|-|TRBD1|TRBV27
CASSNRDRGTEAFF
TGTGCCAGCAGTAACCGGGACAGGGGGACTGAAGCTTTCTTT
>TRBJ1-4|-|-|TRBV30
CAWGAAGGTREKLFF
TGTGCCTGGGGGGCCGCCGGGGGGACTCGTGAAAAACTGTTTTTT
>TRBJ2-7|-|TRBD1|TRBV7-8
CASSDGQGLDEQYF
TGTGCCAGCAGCGATGGACAGGGGTTGGACGAGCAGTACTTC
>TRBJ2-1|-|-|TRBV24-1
CATSDLSDSFAEFF
TGTGCCACCAGTGATTTGAGCGACAGTTTCGCGGAATTCTTC
>TRBJ1-2|-|-|TRBV6-4
CASSDSQSGYTF
TGTGCCAGCAGTGACTCCCAGTCTGGCTACACCTTC
>TRBJ2-5|-|-|TRBV4-3
CASSQDRSLWETQYF
TGCGCCAGCAGCCAAGATAGGAGTTTGTGGGAGACCCAGTACTTC
>TRBJ1-3|-|-|TRBV5-6
CASSLRGTGNTIYF
TGTGCCAGCAGCTTAAGGGGCACTGGAAACACCATATATTTT
>TRBJ1-4|-|-|TRBV14
CASSQGYLLATNEKLFF
TGTGCCAGCAGCCAAGGGTACTTACTTGCAACTAATGAAAAACTGTTTTTT
>TRBJ2-5|-|-|TRBV19
CASSIQVKSSQETQYF
TGTGCCAGTAGTATACAAGTCAAGAGTTCTCAAGAGACCCAGTACTTC
>TRBJ1-1|once|-|TRBV5-1
CASNRGDTEAFF
TGCGCCAGCAATCGGGGAGACACTGAAGCTTTCTTT
>TRBJ1-5|-|-|TRBV5-1
CASWGRFNQPQHF
TGCGCCAGCTGGGGGAGGTTCAATCAGCCCCAGCATTTT
>TRBJ2-6|-|TRBD1|TRBV5-1
CASSGTGSAGANVLTF
TGCGCCAGCAGCGGGACAGGGTCGGCTGGGGCCAACGTCCTGACTTTC
>TRBJ2-1|-|TRBD2|TRBV4-3
CASSQVSGGAYNEQFF
TGCGCCAGCAGCCAAGTTAGCGGGGGGGCCTACAATGAGCAGTTCTTC
>TRBJ2-7|-|-|TRBV9
CASSPGIANSYEQYF
TGTGCCAGCAGCCCCGGGATCGCGAATTCCTACGAGCAGTACTTC
>TRBJ2-7|-|TRBD2|TRBV11-2
CASSLMTSGRYEQYF
TGTGCCAGCAGCTTAATGACTAGCGGACGATACGAGCAGTACTTC
>TRBJ1-3|-|-|TRBV11-2
CASSLNVGLSGNTIYF
TGTGCCAGCAGCTTAAACGTAGGACTCTCTGGAAACACCATATATTTT
>TRBJ2-7|-|TRBD2|TRBV25-1
CASSSGSFSYEQYF
TGTGCCAGCTCAAGCGGGAGTTTCTCCTACGAGCAGTACTTC
>TRBJ2-3|-|-|TRBV5-1
CASFARATDTQYF
TGCGCCAGCTTCGCGAGGGCCACAGATACGCAGTATTTT
>TRBJ1-2|many|-|TRBV7-2
CASSLTLVLSYGYTF
TGTGCCAGCAGCCTTACCTTGGTCCTTAGCTATGGCTACACCTTC
>TRBJ2-3|-|TRBD2|TRBV4-3
CASSPLLAGGGTDTQYF
TGCGCCAGCAGCCCGCTGCTAGCGGGAGGCGGCACAGATACGCAGTATTTT
>TRBJ2-1|once|TRBD2|TRBV2
CASSGTSPINEQFF
TGTGCCAGCAGCGGGACTAGCCCCATCAATGAGCAGTTCTTC
>TRBJ2-1|-|TRBD1|TRBV18
CASSPPITGDHEQFF
TGTGCCAGCTCACCACCGATAACAGGGGACCATGAGCAGTTCTTC
>TRBJ2-1|-|TRBD2|TRBV29-1
CSVLREGLRGSYNEQFF
TGCAGCGTTCTCCGGGAGGGCCTAAGAGGGTCCTACAATGAGCAGTTCTTC
>TRBJ1-3|-|-|TRBV15
CATSRDPGSSGNTIYF
TGTGCCACCAGCAGAGATCCCGGGAGCTCTGGAAACACCATATATTTT
>TRBJ1-1|-|-|TRBV5-1
CASSSMNRVNTEAFF
TGCGCCAGCAGCTCGATGAACAGGGTGAACACTGAAGCTTTCTTT
>TRBJ1-5|-|-|TRBV5-4
CASSLRGSNQPQHF
TGTGCCAGCAGCTTACGGGGAAGCAATCAGCCCCAGCATTTT
>TRBJ2-1|-|TRBD2|TRBV24-1
CATKPGGPESHEQFF
TGTGCCACCAAGCCGGGAGGGCCCGAGTCACATGAGCAGTTCTTC
>TRBJ1-1|-|-|TRBV19
CASGSPGRGGTEAFF
TGTGCCAGTGGAAGCCCGGGGCGCGGGGGCACTGAAGCTTTCTTT
>TRBJ1-1|-|-|TRBV19
CASSPWAGGREHEAFF
TGTGCCAGTAGCCCCTGGGCAGGAGGTAGGGAGCATGAAGCTTTCTTT
>TRBJ2-1|-|TRBD2|TRBV18
CASSPSFKRTSGSNEQFF
TGTGCCAGCTCACCAAGCTTTAAACGGACTAGCGGGAGTAATGAGCAGTTCTTC
>TRBJ2-7|few|TRBD1|TRBV5-1
CASSSDRVPYEQYF
TGCGCCAGCAGCTCGGACAGGGTACCCTACGAGCAGTACTTC